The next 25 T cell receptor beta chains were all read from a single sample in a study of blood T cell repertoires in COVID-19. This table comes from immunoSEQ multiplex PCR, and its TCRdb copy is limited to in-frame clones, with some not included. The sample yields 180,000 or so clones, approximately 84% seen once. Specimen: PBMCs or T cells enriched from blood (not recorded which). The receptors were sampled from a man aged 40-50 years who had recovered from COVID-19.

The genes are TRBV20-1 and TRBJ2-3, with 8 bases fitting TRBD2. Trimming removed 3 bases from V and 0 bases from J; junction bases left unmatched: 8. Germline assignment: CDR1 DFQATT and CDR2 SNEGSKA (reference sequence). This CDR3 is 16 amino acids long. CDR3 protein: CSASAASGLSTDTQYF. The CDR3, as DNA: TGCAGTGCTAGTGCGGCTAGCGGGCTTAGCACAGATACGCAGTATTTT.

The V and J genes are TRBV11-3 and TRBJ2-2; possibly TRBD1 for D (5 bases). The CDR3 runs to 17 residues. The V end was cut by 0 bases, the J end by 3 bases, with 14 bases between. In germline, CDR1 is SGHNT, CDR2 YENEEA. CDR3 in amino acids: CASSLDFRWTYTGELFF. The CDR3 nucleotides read TGTGCCAGCAGCTTAGACTTTCGCTGGACATACACCGGGGAGCTGTTTTTT.

The CDR3 DNA reads TGCGCCAGCAGCTTGGGAGGACTAGCGGGGGCCTTGGAACAGTACTTC. Amino acid sequence: CASSLGGLAGALEQYF. The gene calls are TRBV5-1 and TRBJ2-7; 13 bases line up with TRBD2. Germline V gene data show CDR1 as SGHRS and CDR2 as YFSETQ. This CDR3 region has 16 residues. V lost 0 bases, J lost 10 bases, and 10 bases stayed unmatched.

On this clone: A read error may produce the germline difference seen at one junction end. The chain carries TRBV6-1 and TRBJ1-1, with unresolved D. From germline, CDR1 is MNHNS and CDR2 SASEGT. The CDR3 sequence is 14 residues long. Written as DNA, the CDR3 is TGTGCCAGCAGCGAAGGCAGGTACCAAAATGAAGCTTTCTTT. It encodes CASSEGRYQNEAFF.

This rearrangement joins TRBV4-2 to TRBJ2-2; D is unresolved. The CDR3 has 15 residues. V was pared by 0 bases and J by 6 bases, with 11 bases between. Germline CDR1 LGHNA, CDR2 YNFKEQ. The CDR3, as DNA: TGTGCCAGCAGCCAAGAGATTCACGGTTCCGGGGAGCTGTTTTTT. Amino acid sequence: CASSQEIHGSGELFF.

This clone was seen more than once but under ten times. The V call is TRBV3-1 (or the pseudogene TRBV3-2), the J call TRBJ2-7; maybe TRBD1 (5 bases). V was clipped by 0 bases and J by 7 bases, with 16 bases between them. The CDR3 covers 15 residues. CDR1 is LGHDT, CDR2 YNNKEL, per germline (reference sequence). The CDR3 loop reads CASSQDGAGPREQYF. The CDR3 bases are TGTGCCAGCAGCCAAGATGGGGCCGGACCTCGGGAGCAGTACTTC.

Written as DNA, the CDR3 is TGCGCCAGCAGCCAAGTGGGAGGGGGACTGAACACCGGGGAGCTGTTTTTT. Protein sequence: CASSQVGGGLNTGELFF. The chain is built from TRBV4-3 and TRBJ2-2; D is possibly TRBD2 (7 bases). V lost 1 base, J lost 1 base, and 13 bases lay in between. This CDR3 comprises 17 residues. CDR1 and CDR2 (germline): LGHNA, YSLEER.

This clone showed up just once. The DNA of the CDR3 is TGTGCCAGCTCACCACCCTCAGGACAGGGGGCAAAAGATACGCAGTATTTT. Amino acids: CASSPPSGQGAKDTQYF. V gene TRBV18 combines with J gene TRBJ2-3; TRBD1 aligns across 11 bases. Trimming at V came to 0 bases and at J to 5 bases, leaving 7 bases not matched to a gene. This CDR3 spans 17 amino acids. CDR1 is KGHSH, CDR2 LQKENI, per germline. Variable domain in full (rest from reference TRBV18 and TRBJ2-3): NAGVMQNPRHLVRRRGQEARLRCSPMKGHSHVYWYRQLPEEGLKFMVYLQKENIIDESGMPKERFSAEFPKEGPSILRIQQVVRGDSAAYFCASSPPSGQGAKDTQYFGPGTRLTVL.

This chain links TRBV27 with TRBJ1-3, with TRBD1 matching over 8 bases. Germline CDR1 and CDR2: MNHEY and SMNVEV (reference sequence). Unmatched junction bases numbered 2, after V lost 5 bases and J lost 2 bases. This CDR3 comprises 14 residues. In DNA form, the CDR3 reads TGTGCCAGCAGTCTGGACAGGGCTGGAAACACCATATATTTT. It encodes CASSLDRAGNTIYF.

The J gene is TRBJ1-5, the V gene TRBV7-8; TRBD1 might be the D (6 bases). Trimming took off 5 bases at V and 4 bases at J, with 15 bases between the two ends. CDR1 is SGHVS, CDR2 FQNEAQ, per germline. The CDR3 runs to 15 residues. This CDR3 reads CASSQGGVANQPQHF. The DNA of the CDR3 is TGTGCCAGCAGCCAAGGGGGGGTAGCAAATCAGCCCCAGCATTTT.

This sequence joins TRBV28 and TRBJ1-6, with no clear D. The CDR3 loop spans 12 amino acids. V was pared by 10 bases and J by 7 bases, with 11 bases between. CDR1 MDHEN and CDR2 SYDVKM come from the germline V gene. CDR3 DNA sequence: TGTGCCACAGAGGCCTTGAATTCACCCCTCCACTTT. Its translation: CATEALNSPLHF.

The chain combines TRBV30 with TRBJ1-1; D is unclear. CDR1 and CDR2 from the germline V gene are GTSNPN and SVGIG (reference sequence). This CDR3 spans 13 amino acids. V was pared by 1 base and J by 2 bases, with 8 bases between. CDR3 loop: CAWSGGDNTEAFF. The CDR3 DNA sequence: TGTGCCTGGAGTGGCGGGGATAACACTGAAGCTTTCTTT.

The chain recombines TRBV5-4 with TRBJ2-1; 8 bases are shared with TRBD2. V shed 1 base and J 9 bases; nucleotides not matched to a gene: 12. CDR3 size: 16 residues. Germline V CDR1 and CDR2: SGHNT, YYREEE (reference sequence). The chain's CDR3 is CASSLQPIGGAGEQFF. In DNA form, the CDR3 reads TGTGCCAGCAGCTTGCAGCCGATCGGGGGGGCCGGTGAGCAGTTCTTC.

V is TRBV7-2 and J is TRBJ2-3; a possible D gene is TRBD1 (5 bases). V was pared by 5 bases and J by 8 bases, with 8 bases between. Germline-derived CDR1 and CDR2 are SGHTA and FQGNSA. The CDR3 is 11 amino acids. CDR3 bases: TGTGCCAGCAGCAGCCAGGGTACGCAGTATTTT. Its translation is CASSSQGTQYF. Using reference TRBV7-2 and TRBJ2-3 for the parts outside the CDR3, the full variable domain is GAGVSQSPSNKVTEKGKDVELRCDPISGHTALYWYRQSLGQGLEFLIYFQGNSAPDKSGLPSDRFSAERTGGSVSTLTIQRTQQEDSAVYLCASSSQGTQYFGPGTRLTVL.

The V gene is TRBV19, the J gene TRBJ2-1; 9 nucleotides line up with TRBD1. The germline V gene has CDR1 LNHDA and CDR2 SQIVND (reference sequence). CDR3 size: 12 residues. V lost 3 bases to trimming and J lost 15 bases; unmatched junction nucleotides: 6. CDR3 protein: CASSIGTGSSFF. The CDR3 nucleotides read TGTGCCAGTAGTATTGGGACAGGGTCATCGTTCTTC.

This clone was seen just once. CDR3 in amino acids: CASSPPTHTDTQYF. As DNA, the CDR3 is TGTGCCAGCTCTCCGCCGACACACACAGATACGCAGTATTTT. This chain uses TRBV18 with TRBJ2-3; D gene uncertain. In germline, CDR1 is KGHSH, CDR2 LQKENI. Trimming pared 6 bases from V and 2 bases from J, leaving 12 bases between. This CDR3 has 14 residues.

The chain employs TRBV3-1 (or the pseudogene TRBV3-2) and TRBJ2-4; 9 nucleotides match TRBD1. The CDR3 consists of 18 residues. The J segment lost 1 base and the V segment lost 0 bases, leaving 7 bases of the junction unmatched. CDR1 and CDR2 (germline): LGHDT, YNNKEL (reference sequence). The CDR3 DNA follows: TGTGCCAGCAGCCAAGATTGGGACAGGGTAAAGGCCAAAAACATTCAGTACTTC. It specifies CASSQDWDRVKAKNIQYF.

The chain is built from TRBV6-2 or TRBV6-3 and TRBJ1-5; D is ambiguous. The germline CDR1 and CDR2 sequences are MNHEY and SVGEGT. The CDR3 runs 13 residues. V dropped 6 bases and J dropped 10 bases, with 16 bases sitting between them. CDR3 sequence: CASSDQVWSPQHF. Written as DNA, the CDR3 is TGTGCCAGCAGCGACCAAGTTTGGAGTCCCCAGCATTTT.

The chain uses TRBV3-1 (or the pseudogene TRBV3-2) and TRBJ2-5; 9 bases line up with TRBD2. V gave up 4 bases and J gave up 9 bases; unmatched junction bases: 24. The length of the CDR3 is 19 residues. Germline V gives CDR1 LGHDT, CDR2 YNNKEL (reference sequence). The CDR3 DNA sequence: TGTGCCAGCAGCCTACATCGACTAGCGGAGGGGAAACAAGAGCTGGCCCAGTACTTC. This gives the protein CASSLHRLAEGKQELAQYF.

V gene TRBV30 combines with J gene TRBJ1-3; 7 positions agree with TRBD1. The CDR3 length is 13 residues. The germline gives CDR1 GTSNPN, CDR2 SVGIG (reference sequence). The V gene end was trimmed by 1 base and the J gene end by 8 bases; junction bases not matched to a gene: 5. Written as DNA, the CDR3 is TGTGCCTGGAGTGCCCACAGGGGATACACCATATATTTT. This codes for CAWSAHRGYTIYF.

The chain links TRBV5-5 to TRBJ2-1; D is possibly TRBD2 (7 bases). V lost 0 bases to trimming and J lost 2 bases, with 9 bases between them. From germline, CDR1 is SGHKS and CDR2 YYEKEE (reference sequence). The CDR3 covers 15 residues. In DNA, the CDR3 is TGTGCCAGCAGCTTGGAGGGGGGGCCCTACAATGAGCAGTTCTTC. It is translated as CASSLEGGPYNEQFF.

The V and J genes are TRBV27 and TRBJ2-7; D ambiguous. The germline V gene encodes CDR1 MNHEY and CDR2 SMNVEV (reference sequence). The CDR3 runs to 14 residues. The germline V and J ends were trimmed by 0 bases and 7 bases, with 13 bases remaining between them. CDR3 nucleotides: TGTGCCAGCAGTTTATCAGAAGCCTCGAGGGAGCAGTACTTC. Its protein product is CASSLSEASREQYF.

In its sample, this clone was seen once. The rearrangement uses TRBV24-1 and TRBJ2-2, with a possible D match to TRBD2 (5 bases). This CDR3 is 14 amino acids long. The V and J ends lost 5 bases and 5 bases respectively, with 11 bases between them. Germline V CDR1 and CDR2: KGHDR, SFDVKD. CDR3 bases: TGTGCCACCAGTGTTAGGACGGGGACCGGGGAGCTGTTTTTT. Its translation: CATSVRTGTGELFF.

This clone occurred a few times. The DNA for the CDR3 is TGTGCCAGCAGCTTGCAGTCGGGGAACACTGAAGCTTTCTTT. Amino acid sequence: CASSLQSGNTEAFF. The V call is TRBV7-3, the J call TRBJ1-1; no clear D. Trimming took 3 bases from V and 1 from J, leaving 9 bases between them. This CDR3 has 14 residues. From germline, CDR1 is SGHTA and CDR2 FQGTGA.

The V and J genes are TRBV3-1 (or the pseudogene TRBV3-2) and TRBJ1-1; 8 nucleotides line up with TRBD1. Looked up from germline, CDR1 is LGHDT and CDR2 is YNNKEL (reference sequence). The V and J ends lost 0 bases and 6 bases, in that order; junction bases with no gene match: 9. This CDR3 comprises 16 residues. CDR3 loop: CASSQDFPGGGSEAFF. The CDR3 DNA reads TGTGCCAGCAGCCAAGATTTTCCAGGGGGCGGTTCTGAAGCTTTCTTT.